Given below is one TCR beta chain in context. The antigen is not known. These data originate in a study of cytomegalovirus exposure and HLA in healthy donors. Points from the study as a whole: Sequencing likely produced, as an artifact, a cluster of highly shared sequence variants. Sequencing depth roughly uniform across donors was assumed in presence/absence analyses. A later analysis associated 16,000 or so TCR beta sequences with HLA alleles at a 0.05 false discovery rate.

PCR employed 60 Vbeta and 13 Jbeta primers. Method: immunoSEQ multiplex PCR; TCRdb's copy keeps in-frame clones and lacks some. The sample consists of some 150,000 clones, over 75% of them appearing once. Donors in the study were healthy people who gave bone marrow. V was clipped by 2 bases and J by 1 base, with 5 bases between them. Germline V lookup: CDR1 SGHTA, CDR2 FQGTGA. This CDR3 is 13 amino acids long. The sequence derives from a man between 45 and 60 years old in good health and CMV-seronegative. The specimen was PBMCs. This chain uses TRBV7-3 with TRBJ1-1, with D unclear. The CDR3 DNA follows: TGTGCCAGCAGCTTACTCGGGAACACTGAAGCTTTCTTT. It encodes CASSLLGNTEAFF. Looking up the rest from reference TRBV7-3 and TRBJ1-1 gives the full variable domain: GAGVSQTPSNKVTEKGKYVELRCDPISGHTALYWYRQSLGQGPEFLIYFQGTGAADDSGLPNDRFFAVRPEGSVSTLKIQRTERGDSAVYLCASSLLGNTEAFFGQGTRLTVV.